This T cell receptor (beta chain) was identified in a study of technical replicates of blood from a handful of donors. V was shortened by 5 bases and J by 3 bases, with 17 bases between the two germline ends. CDR1 is LGHNA and CDR2 is YSLEER in the germline V gene. The CDR3 extends over 15 amino acids. Repertoires were generated with immunoSEQ multiplex PCR, while TCRdb's copy carries only in-frame clones and drops some. The sample lists roughly 60,000 clones, about 91% occurring once. This clonotype originated in a human donor in good health. Some clones in this sample may be carry-over from other donors' samples. Sample: PBMCs. V usage is TRBV4-3 and J usage is TRBJ2-7, with D possibly matching TRBD2 (6 bases). The CDR3 coding sequence is TGCGCCAGCAGCTCCTCACTAGCCGCCATCTACGAGCAGTACTTC. Amino acids: CASSSSLAAIYEQYF.